In this sample, the clone carrying this TCR beta chain turned up many times. Its specificity is unknown. TCRdb re-analysed the 5' RACE reads in MiXCR, keeping a single row per CDR3 protein. The table records approximately 220,000 distinct CDR3 sequences, approximately 8.3% of them present only once. This CDR3 is 11 amino acids long. Trimming took off 5 bases at V and 4 bases at J, with 5 bases between the two ends. CDR1 is KGHDR, CDR2 SFDVKD, per germline. These data belong to a study of identical twins. Study-level results: Clonotypes of the beta chain that were abundant in cord blood carried fewer insertions (memory repertoires showed none). Out-of-frame alpha sequences that twins shared showed excess low generation probability.

This same sample was also taken into another study, of yellow fever vaccine responses in identical twins.

J is TRBJ2-7 and V is TRBV24-1; possibly TRBD2 for D (5 bases). This clonotype was obtained from a woman under 30 in good health. Sequencing was performed on memory (CD45RO+) T cells sorted from blood. Written as DNA, the CDR3 is TGTGCCACCAGTGGAGGGTACGAGCAGTACTTC. Protein product: CATSGGYEQYF.